This T cell receptor (beta chain) was recovered during a study of neoadjuvant anti-PD-1 for oral cavity cancer. Six replicates per PBMC sample, mostly from 480 ng of genomic DNA. Assay: immunoSEQ multiplex PCR; the TCRdb copy retains only in-frame clones and omits some. The sample includes approximately 83,000 clones, less than 85% of them seen just once. From germline, CDR1 is MNHEY and CDR2 SMNVEV (reference sequence). The V gene lost 5 bases and the J gene lost 6 bases, with 20 bases spanning the gap. CDR3 length: 15 residues. General study findings and limits: Pretreatment Treg/Th17 ratio correlated inversely with post-treatment tumor clonality. Post-nivolumab, blood T cell clonality was significantly elevated in non-responders. Only a few patients per response group were TCR-analyzed; validation needed.

Notes on this clone: Antigen specificity is unknown.

V usage is TRBV27 and J usage is TRBJ2-7; D might be TRBD1 (6 bases). This TCR came from a person aged 35 to 85 with oral cavity squamous cell carcinoma. This specimen was PBMCs, taken before nivolumab (anti-PD-1) treatment. DNA of the CDR3: TGTGCCAGCAGTAGGGGCCGGCTAGGGGGAAGCGAGCAGTACTTC. Translation: CASSRGRLGGSEQYF.